This T cell receptor beta chain was identified during a study of blood T cell repertoires in COVID-19. Libraries were prepared by immunoSEQ multiplex PCR; TCRdb keeps only in-frame clonotypes and omits some of them. The table lists around 97,000 clones, approximately 89% of them singletons, with 17% in the top ten. J gave up 3 bases and V 11 bases, and 6 bases lay outside the gene matches. This CDR3 spans 12 amino acids. CDR1 is MNHEY and CDR2 is SMNVEV in the germline V gene (reference sequence). The sequenced sample consisted of peripheral blood. The TCR comes from a woman of 80 years or more in a cohort sampled during active COVID-19. This chain links TRBV27 with TRBJ1-2; 7 nucleotides align to TRBD1. In DNA form, the CDR3 reads TGTGCCGCCCAGGGGGTTCACTATGGCTACACCTTC. Residues: CAAQGVHYGYTF.